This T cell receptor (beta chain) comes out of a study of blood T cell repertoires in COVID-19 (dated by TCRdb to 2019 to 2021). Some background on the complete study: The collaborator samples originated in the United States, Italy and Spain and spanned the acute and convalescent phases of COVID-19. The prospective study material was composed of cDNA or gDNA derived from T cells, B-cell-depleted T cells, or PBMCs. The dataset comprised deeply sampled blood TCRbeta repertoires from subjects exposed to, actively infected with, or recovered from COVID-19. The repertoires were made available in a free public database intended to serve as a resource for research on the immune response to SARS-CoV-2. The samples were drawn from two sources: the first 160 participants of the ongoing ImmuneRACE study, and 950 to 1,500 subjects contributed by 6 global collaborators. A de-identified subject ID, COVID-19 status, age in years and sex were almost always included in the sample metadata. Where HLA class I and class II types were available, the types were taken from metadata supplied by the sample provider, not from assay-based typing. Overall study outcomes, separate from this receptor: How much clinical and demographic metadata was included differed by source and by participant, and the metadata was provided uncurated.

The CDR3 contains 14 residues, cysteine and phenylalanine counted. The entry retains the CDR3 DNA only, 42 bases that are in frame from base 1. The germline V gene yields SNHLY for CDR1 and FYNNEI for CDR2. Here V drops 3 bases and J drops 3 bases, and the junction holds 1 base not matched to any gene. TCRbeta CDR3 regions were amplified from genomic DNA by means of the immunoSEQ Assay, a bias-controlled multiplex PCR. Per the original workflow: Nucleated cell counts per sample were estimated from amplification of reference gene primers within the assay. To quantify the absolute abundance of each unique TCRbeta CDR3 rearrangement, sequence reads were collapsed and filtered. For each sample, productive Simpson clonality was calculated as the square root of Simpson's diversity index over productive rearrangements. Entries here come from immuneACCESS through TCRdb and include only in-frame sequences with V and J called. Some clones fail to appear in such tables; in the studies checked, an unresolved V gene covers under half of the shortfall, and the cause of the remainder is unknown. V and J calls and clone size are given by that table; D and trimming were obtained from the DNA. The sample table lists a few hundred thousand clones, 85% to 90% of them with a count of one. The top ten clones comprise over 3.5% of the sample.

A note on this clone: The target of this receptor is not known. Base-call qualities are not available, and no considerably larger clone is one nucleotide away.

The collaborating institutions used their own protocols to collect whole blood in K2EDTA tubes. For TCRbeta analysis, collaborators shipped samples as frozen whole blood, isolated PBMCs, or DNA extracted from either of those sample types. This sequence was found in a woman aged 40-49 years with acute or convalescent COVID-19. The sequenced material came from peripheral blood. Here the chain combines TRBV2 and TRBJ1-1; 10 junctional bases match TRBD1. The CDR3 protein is CASSEDRGYTEAFF. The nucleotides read TGTGCCAGCAGTGAGGACAGGGGGTACACTGAAGCTTTCTTT.